This T cell receptor beta chain was captured in a study of control samples from healthy donors and cancer patients. V lost 2 bases to trimming and J lost 6 bases, with 12 bases between them. There are 14 residues in the CDR3. Per the germline V gene, CDR1 is SGHTA and CDR2 is FQGNSA. Clones were read by immunoSEQ multiplex PCR, and TCRdb kept only the in-frame ones, dropping some. The sample consists of tens of thousands of clones, about 89% of them appearing once. The rearrangement joins TRBV7-2 to TRBJ2-3; tentative D call: TRBD2 (6 bases). What was sequenced was blood. This sequence was found in a man between 45 and 60 years old in good health. The CDR3 DNA follows: TGTGCCAGCAGCTTAATCTGGGGGAGGGATACGCAGTATTTT. It codes for CASSLIWGRDTQYF. Using reference TRBV7-2 and TRBJ2-3 for the parts outside the CDR3, the full variable domain is GAGVSQSPSNKVTEKGKDVELRCDPISGHTALYWYRQSLGQGLEFLIYFQGNSAPDKSGLPSDRFSAERTGGSVSTLTIQRTQQEDSAVYLCASSLIWGRDTQYFGPGTRLTVL.